The sequence of this TCR beta chain was determined in a study of T cells in Graves' hyperthyroidism and ophthalmopathy. General study findings and limits: Clonotypes that were expanded in thyroid above 0.001 mostly appeared in blood too.

Comments on this clonotype: The antigen is unknown.

CDR3 length: 16 amino acids. Per germline, CDR1 LGHDT and CDR2 YNNKEL (reference sequence). The V end lost 0 bases, the J end lost 5 bases, and 16 bases lay between the germline ends. TCR beta CDR3 sequences were amplified from RNA transcripts. TCR CDR3 regions were first amplified by RT-PCR with HTBI primers. TCRdb itself ran the multiplex PCR reads through MiXCR, one entry per CDR3 protein. Here the sample spans around 700,000 distinct CDR3 sequences, just over 35% being singletons. Over 18 months, lack of ophthalmopathy progression marked Graves' hyperthyroidism as stable. Sequenced material: blood. The chain recombines TRBV3-1 with TRBJ2-5; tentatively, D is TRBD1 (6 bases). The TCR sequence derives from a woman aged 40 to 55 with Graves' hyperthyroidism. The CDR3 loop reads CASSQDLSQGGETQYF. Written as DNA, the CDR3 is TGTGCCAGCAGCCAAGATCTTTCACAGGGTGGCGAGACCCAGTACTTC.